The 18 T cell receptor beta chains below all came from one sample that was sequenced in a study of identical twins. TCRdb independently ran MiXCR on the 5' RACE reads; one entry per CDR3 protein. The profile shows approximately 190,000 distinct CDR3 sequences, about 15% of them singletons. This same sample was also taken into another study, of T cells expressing NK-cell markers.

The material sequenced was CD8+ T cells sorted from blood. Source of these receptors: a young woman in good health.

The CDR3 reads CSARWAGGYEQFF. The CDR3 region has the DNA TGCAGTGCTAGATGGGCGGGGGGATATGAGCAGTTCTTC. This chain links TRBV20-1 with TRBJ2-1; 8 bases are shared with TRBD2. V shed 2 bases, J shed 8 bases, and the junction held 5 bases outside the gene matches. Per germline, CDR1 DFQATT and CDR2 SNEGSKA (reference sequence). The CDR3 length is 13 residues.

The chain couples TRBV27 to TRBJ2-1, with 9 bases matching TRBD2. V was pared by 2 bases and J by 5 bases, with 7 bases of the junction left unmatched. Germline values: CDR1 MNHEY, CDR2 SMNVEV (reference sequence). This CDR3 has 16 residues. The CDR3 DNA is TGTGCCAGCAGTTTACTCCTAGCGGGAAAAAACAATGAGCAGTTCTTC. Translation: CASSLLLAGKNNEQFF.

The J gene is TRBJ2-7, the V gene TRBV25-1, with D unclear. V lost 3 bases and J 2 bases, leaving 5 bases between the germline ends. Germline CDR1 and CDR2: MGHDK and SYGVNS. This CDR3 has 12 residues. The CDR3 loop is CASSESPYEQYF. In DNA form, the CDR3 reads TGTGCCAGCAGTGAGAGCCCCTACGAGCAGTACTTC.

CDR3 bases: TGCAGCGTTGCGGGGCAGGGACCCCGCTACGAGCAGTACTTC. It codes for CSVAGQGPRYEQYF. The chain has TRBV29-1 and TRBJ2-7; D is tentatively TRBD1 or TRBD2 (5 bases each). V shed 4 bases and J shed 3 bases, with 16 bases lying between them. This CDR3 comprises 14 residues. The germline CDR1 and CDR2 sequences are SQVTM and ANQGSEA.

The rearrangement links TRBV4-1 to TRBJ1-2; D remains ambiguous. Trimming shortened V by 0 bases and J by 8 bases, and 13 bases separated the two germline ends. There are 14 residues in the CDR3. In germline, CDR1 is MGHRA, CDR2 YSYEKL. CDR3 in DNA: TGCGCCAGCAGCCAAGAGCCTGGATCCGGGGGCTACACCTTC. Its translation is CASSQEPGSGGYTF.

The chain is built from TRBV6-1 and TRBJ2-7, with 10 positions matching TRBD2. The V gene end was trimmed by 10 bases and the J gene end by 5 bases; junction bases not matched to a gene: 14. Germline CDR1 MNHNS, CDR2 SASEGT. There are 15 residues in the CDR3. CDR3 bases: TGTGCCACTCGGGGGACCGGGACTAGCGCGCACGAGCAGTACTTC. This sequence encodes CATRGTGTSAHEQYF.

This clonotype was seen more than once but under ten times. The chain uses TRBV4-2 and TRBJ2-2; either TRBD1 or TRBD2 may supply D (5 bases each). V lost 4 bases, J lost 6 bases, and 9 bases lay in between. The CDR3 sequence is 13 residues long. Germline lookup yields CDR1 LGHNA and CDR2 YNFKEQ. The CDR3 reads CASSRDRSGELFF. DNA for the CDR3: TGTGCCAGCAGCCGGGACCGATCCGGGGAGCTGTTTTTT.

V is TRBV29-1 and J is TRBJ1-1; 7 bases line up with TRBD1. V shed 4 bases and J 4 bases; nucleotides not matched to a gene: 6. The CDR3 is 13 amino acids. Germline V gives CDR1 SQVTM, CDR2 ANQGSEA. The CDR3 sequence is CSVVAGGVTEAFF. For the CDR3, the DNA is TGCAGCGTTGTTGCAGGGGGGGTCACTGAAGCTTTCTTT.

This clonotype turned up a few times. The chain has TRBV20-1 and TRBJ2-2; TRBD1 matches at 9 bases. In germline, CDR1 is DFQATT, CDR2 SNEGSKA (reference sequence). J gave up 1 base and V 3 bases, and 3 bases lay outside the gene matches. The CDR3 is 15 amino acids. The CDR3 DNA sequence: TGCAGTGCTAGGGGACAGGGCTGGAACACCGGGGAGCTGTTTTTT. It codes for CSARGQGWNTGELFF.

This clonotype has a count of ten or more. This sequence joins TRBV15 and TRBJ2-1; 8 bases fit TRBD2. The CDR3 totals 13 residues. The germline V gene encodes CDR1 LNHNV and CDR2 YYDKDF (reference sequence). The junction had 1 base not matched to a gene; V was cut back by 8 bases and J by 1 base. The CDR3 region is CATSGGSYNEQFF. DNA of the CDR3: TGTGCCACCTCGGGGGGGTCCTACAATGAGCAGTTCTTC.

The rearrangement uses TRBV7-2 and TRBJ2-3; D is unresolved. Trimming pared 3 bases from V and 2 bases from J, leaving 18 bases between. Germline-derived CDR1 and CDR2 are SGHTA and FQGNSA. The CDR3 is 17 amino acids. The CDR3 protein is CASSFARPGRITDTQYF. The CDR3 DNA reads as TGTGCCAGCAGCTTTGCGCGCCCCGGCCGAATCACAGATACGCAGTATTTT. Combining the CDR3 with reference TRBV7-2 and TRBJ2-3 gives the whole variable domain GAGVSQSPSNKVTEKGKDVELRCDPISGHTALYWYRQSLGQGLEFLIYFQGNSAPDKSGLPSDRFSAERTGGSVSTLTIQRTQQEDSAVYLCASSFARPGRITDTQYFGPGTRLTVL.

This clonotype has a count of ten or more. The chain recombines TRBV5-5 with TRBJ2-3; D perhaps matches TRBD1 (6 bases). The CDR3 covers 12 residues. Germline values: CDR1 SGHKS, CDR2 YYEKEE (reference sequence). V lost 5 bases, J lost 5 bases, and 9 bases lay in between. CDR3 DNA: TGTGCCAGCAGACAGGGCCAAGATACGCAGTATTTT. It yields the protein CASRQGQDTQYF.

The J gene is TRBJ2-5, the V gene TRBV30; D may match TRBD1 or TRBD2 (5 bases each). Germline V gene sequence: CDR1 GTSNPN, CDR2 SVGIG (reference sequence). This CDR3 is 14 amino acids long. Deletions cut 2 bases from V and 1 base from J, with 11 bases between. The CDR3: CAWSWGSLQETQYF. The CDR3 DNA is TGTGCCTGGAGTTGGGGGAGCCTCCAAGAGACCCAGTACTTC.

The chain combines TRBV9 with TRBJ2-7, with 7 bases identical to TRBD1. V lost 3 bases, J lost 5 bases, and 5 bases stayed unmatched. This CDR3 contains 13 residues. CDR1 is SGDLS and CDR2 is YYNGEE in the germline V gene. In DNA form, the CDR3 reads TGTGCCAGCAGCGCGACAGGGTCCCACGAGCAGTACTTC. This gives the protein CASSATGSHEQYF.

The genes are TRBV20-1 and TRBJ2-7, with D possibly matching TRBD1 (6 bases). From germline, CDR1 is DFQATT and CDR2 SNEGSKA (reference sequence). This CDR3 contains 14 residues. Trimming removed 6 bases from V and 7 bases from J, with 22 bases in between. The chain's CDR3 is CSARGFWETREQYF. As DNA, the CDR3 is TGCAGTGCAAGGGGGTTCTGGGAGACGAGGGAGCAGTACTTC.

This clonotype was observed many times. The genes are TRBV7-8 and TRBJ2-7; tentative D call: TRBD2 (6 bases). Germline assignment: CDR1 SGHVS and CDR2 FQNEAQ. The germline V and J ends were trimmed by 0 bases and 3 bases, with 9 bases remaining between them. The CDR3 has 14 amino acids. CDR3 nucleotide sequence: TGTGCCAGCAGCTTAGCTCTAGCGAGCTACGAGCAGTACTTC. It specifies CASSLALASYEQYF.

This clonotype turned up a few times. This chain joins TRBV6-2 or TRBV6-3 and TRBJ2-2; D possibly corresponds to TRBD2 (7 bases). This CDR3 has 16 residues. Germline V gene sequence: CDR1 MNHEY, CDR2 SVGEGT. Trimming cost V 1 base and J 2 bases, with 11 bases left between them. As DNA, the CDR3 is TGTGCCAGCAGTTACTGGGGGGGCGGCAACACCGGGGAGCTGTTTTTT. Protein sequence: CASSYWGGGNTGELFF.

V is TRBV20-1 and J is TRBJ1-1, with 9 bases that match TRBD1. The CDR3 totals 13 residues. Germline CDR1 reads DFQATT; CDR2 reads SNEGSKA (reference sequence). Losses at the gene ends were 2 bases for V and 6 bases for J; bases not matched to a gene: 4. The CDR3 reads CSARSGTGPEAFF. The DNA of the CDR3 is TGCAGTGCTAGATCCGGGACAGGGCCTGAAGCTTTCTTT.